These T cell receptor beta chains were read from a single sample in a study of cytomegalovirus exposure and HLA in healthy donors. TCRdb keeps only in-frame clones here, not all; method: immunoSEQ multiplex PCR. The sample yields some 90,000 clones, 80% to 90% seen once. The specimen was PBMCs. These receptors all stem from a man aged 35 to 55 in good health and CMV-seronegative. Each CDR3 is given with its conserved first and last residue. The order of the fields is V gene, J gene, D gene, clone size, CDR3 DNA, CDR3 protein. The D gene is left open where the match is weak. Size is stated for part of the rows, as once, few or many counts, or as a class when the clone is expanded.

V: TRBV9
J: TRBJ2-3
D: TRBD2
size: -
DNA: TGTGCCAGCAGCGTAGGGTCTAGCGGGGGAACAGATACGCAGTATTTT
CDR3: CASSVGSSGGTDTQYF

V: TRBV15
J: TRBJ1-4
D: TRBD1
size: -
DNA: TGTGCCACCAGCAGGGGACAGGGGGGGGAAAAACTGTTTTTT
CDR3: CATSRGQGGEKLFF

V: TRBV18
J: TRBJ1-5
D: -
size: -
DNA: TGTGCCAGCTCACCCGCAGCCATTTTTAGCGGTCAGCCCCAGCATTTT
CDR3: CASSPAAIFSGQPQHF

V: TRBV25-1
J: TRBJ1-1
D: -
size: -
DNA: TGTGCCAGCAGTGCCGAACGGGCAGGGTCTAGTGAAGCTTTCTTT
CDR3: CASSAERAGSSEAFF

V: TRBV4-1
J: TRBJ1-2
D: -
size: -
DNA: TGCGCCAGCAGCCAACCAAATAGACAGCCGAACTATGGCTACACCTTC
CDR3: CASSQPNRQPNYGYTF

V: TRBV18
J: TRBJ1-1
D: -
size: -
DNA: TGTGCCAGCTCACCACCGTGGGCCGCCTCTGAAGCTTTCTTT
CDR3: CASSPPWAASEAFF

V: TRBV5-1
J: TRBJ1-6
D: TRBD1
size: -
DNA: TGCGCCAGCAGCCGGACAGGGAGGGAAGGAGGTTCACCCCTCCACTTT
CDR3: CASSRTGREGGSPLHF

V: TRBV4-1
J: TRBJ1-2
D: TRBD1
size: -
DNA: TGCGCCAGCAGCCAAGCCCACCAGGGGGCGATAGGGTACACCTTC
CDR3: CASSQAHQGAIGYTF

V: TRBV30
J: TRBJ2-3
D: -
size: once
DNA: TGTGCCTGGAGTATCACTGGCTTAGCAACAGATACGCAGTATTTT
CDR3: CAWSITGLATDTQYF

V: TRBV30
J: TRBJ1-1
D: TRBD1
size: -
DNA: TGTGCCTGGCTTCCCGGGACAGGAGTTGGAGCTTTCTTT
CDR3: CAWLPGTGVGAFF

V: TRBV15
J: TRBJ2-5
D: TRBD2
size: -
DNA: TGTGCCACCAGCAGTTTTCTCGGGACTAACCTAAGAGAGGCCCAGTACTTC
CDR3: CATSSFLGTNLREAQYF